This entry lists 31 T cell receptor beta chains sequenced from one sample in a study of response to subunit inactivated influenza vaccine. TCRdb fed the RT-PCR reads into MiXCR, producing one record per CDR3 protein. The sample gives roughly 790,000 distinct CDR3 sequences, around 21% of which show up once; approximately 10% is in the top ten. The sequenced sample was PBMCs from blood, obtained roughly 5 days after vaccination. Every receptor here comes from a man aged 45-60 years who received an inactivated influenza vaccine.

This clonotype was picked up a small number of times. This chain connects TRBV4-2 to TRBJ2-1; perhaps TRBD1 as D (6 bases). Germline CDR1 is LGHNA and CDR2 is YNFKEQ. The CDR3 spans 15 residues. Trimming left V 2 bases short and J 5 bases short, with 13 bases between. The CDR3 loop is CASSQIGGQNNEQFF. The DNA for the CDR3 is TGTGCCAGCAGCCAAATAGGCGGACAGAACAATGAGCAGTTCTTC.

V and J are TRBV7-2 and TRBJ1-6; D unclear. The CDR3 contains 14 residues. Trimming took 4 bases from V and 6 from J, leaving 10 bases between them. CDR1 is SGHTA and CDR2 is FQGNSA in the germline V gene. The CDR3 nucleotides are TGTGCCAGCAGCTATCGGGCCGTTAATTCACCCCTCCACTTT. This encodes CASSYRAVNSPLHF.

The chain combines TRBV7-2 with TRBJ2-5; maybe TRBD1 (5 bases). Germline V CDR1 and CDR2: SGHTA, FQGNSA. V was pared by 5 bases and J by 5 bases, with 18 bases between. The CDR3 loop spans 15 amino acids. CDR3 bases: TGTGCCAGCAGCGGGCACAGGATGCCCAAGGAGACCCAGTACTTC. Amino acids: CASSGHRMPKETQYF.

This clonotype has only a few counts. The chain uses TRBV5-1 and TRBJ2-7, with 9 bases that match TRBD2. Per germline, CDR1 SGHRS and CDR2 YFSETQ. Trimming took 1 base from V and 5 from J; bases not matched to a gene: 1. The CDR3 is made up of 13 amino acids. DNA for the CDR3: TGCGCCAGCAGCTTGCCTAGCGGGGACGAGCAGTACTTC. This encodes CASSLPSGDEQYF.

The table lists this clonotype with a few counts. The chain has TRBV4-1 and TRBJ1-4; TRBD1 agrees at 7 bases. CDR3 size: 16 residues. After removal of 0 bases from V and 4 bases from J, the junction contained 5 bases not matched to a gene. Germline V CDR1 and CDR2: MGHRA, YSYEKL. DNA of the CDR3: TGCGCCAGCAGCCAAGACGGCAGGGGGAATAATGAAAAACTGTTTTTT. Translated, it gives CASSQDGRGNNEKLFF.

V and J are TRBV10-2 and TRBJ2-2; D is uncertain. Germline V gives CDR1 WSHSY, CDR2 SAAADI. With 7 bases removed from V and 0 bases from J, the gap between germline ends came to 3 bases. The CDR3 totals 12 residues. CDR3 loop: CASTSNTGELFF. CDR3 nucleotide sequence: TGCGCCAGCACTTCGAACACCGGGGAGCTGTTTTTT.

This clonotype was counted at least ten times. The chain couples TRBV29-1 to TRBJ2-1; D possibly matches TRBD1 or TRBD2 (7 bases each). Trimming cost V 7 bases and J 9 bases, with 16 bases left between them. In germline, CDR1 is SQVTM, CDR2 ANQGSEA. The CDR3 has 12 amino acids. The CDR3 region is CSAGPGGGEQFF. Here the CDR3 DNA reads TGCAGCGCTGGACCAGGGGGGGGTGAGCAGTTCTTC.

The J gene is TRBJ2-5, the V gene TRBV20-1, with 7 bases lining up with TRBD1. The CDR3 covers 10 residues. Germline V gives CDR1 DFQATT, CDR2 SNEGSKA (reference sequence). The V gene end was trimmed by 6 bases and the J gene end by 7 bases; junction bases not matched to a gene: 2. For the CDR3, the DNA is TGCAGTGCCCACAGGGGGACCCAGTACTTC. This sequence encodes CSAHRGTQYF.

This clonotype has ten or more counts. The CDR3 nucleotides are TGTGCCAGCAGTTTGGTAGGGAGCACAGATACGCAGTATTTT. This translates into CASSLVGSTDTQYF. The chain couples TRBV7-9 to TRBJ2-3; the D is unclear. CDR1 and CDR2 from the germline V gene are SEHNR and FQNEAQ (reference sequence). V was pared by 6 bases and J by 0 bases, with 10 bases between. This CDR3 has 14 residues.

This clonotype was seen more than once but under ten times. The chain links TRBV12-3 or TRBV12-4 to TRBJ2-1; TRBD1 aligns across 9 bases. Trimming removed 3 bases from V and 5 bases from J; junction bases left unmatched: 17. This CDR3 region has 19 residues. CDR3 sequence: CASSLLAAVGDRVHNEQFF. DNA of the CDR3: TGTGCCAGCAGTTTGCTGGCGGCTGTTGGGGACAGGGTTCACAATGAGCAGTTCTTC.

The chain carries TRBV6-1 and TRBJ2-6, with D perhaps given as TRBD1 or TRBD2 (5 bases each). V lost 10 bases and J 0 bases, leaving 13 bases between the germline ends. CDR3 size: 15 residues. The germline CDR1 and CDR2 sequences are MNHNS and SASEGT. For the CDR3, the DNA is TGTGCCACTTCGGGACCGCCCTCTGGGGCCAACGTCCTGACTTTC. It yields the protein CATSGPPSGANVLTF.

This clonotype was detected many times. The V call is TRBV5-1, the J call TRBJ2-3; D possibly corresponds to TRBD1 (6 bases). Germline CDR1 is SGHRS and CDR2 is YFSETQ. The CDR3 is 14 residues long. Trimming took 1 base from V and 2 from J, leaving 8 bases between them. This chain's CDR3 is CASSLTGYTDTQYF. The CDR3 DNA sequence: TGCGCCAGCAGCTTGACAGGGTACACAGATACGCAGTATTTT.

This clonotype was seen more than once but under ten times. The rearrangement joins TRBV7-3 to TRBJ2-2; 7 bases are shared with TRBD2. With V trimmed by 1 base and J by 6 bases, 14 bases remained unmatched. CDR1 is SGHTA, CDR2 FQGTGA, per germline. The CDR3 totals 18 residues. The CDR3 reads CASSLRGELAVLAGELFF. DNA for the CDR3: TGTGCCAGCAGCTTAAGGGGGGAGCTAGCGGTTTTAGCCGGGGAGCTGTTTTTT.

At least ten counts were recorded for this clonotype. This chain joins TRBV7-3 and TRBJ2-1; possibly TRBD2 for D (5 bases). Germline V CDR1 and CDR2: SGHTA, FQGTGA. V dropped 4 bases and J dropped 5 bases, with 9 bases sitting between them. The CDR3 totals 13 residues. This CDR3 reads CASSSQRDNEQFF. CDR3 nucleotides: TGTGCCAGCAGCTCCCAGAGGGACAATGAGCAGTTCTTC.

The chain is built from TRBV2 and TRBJ1-2, with D perhaps TRBD1 (5 bases). The V gene's germline CDR1 is SNHLY and CDR2 FYNNEI. There are 12 residues in the CDR3. With 6 bases removed from V and 14 bases from J, the gap between germline ends came to 19 bases. The CDR3 sequence: CASRGDGEVNTF. CDR3 DNA sequence: TGTGCCAGCAGGGGGGACGGCGAGGTGAATACCTTC.

The chain has TRBV5-5 and TRBJ1-1; D ambiguous. CDR3 length: 13 residues. V was shortened by 2 bases and J by 5 bases, with 10 bases between the two germline ends. Germline CDR1 and CDR2: SGHKS and YYEKEE (reference sequence). The CDR3 region is CASSFYQGTEAFF. The CDR3, as DNA: TGTGCCAGCAGCTTCTACCAAGGGACTGAAGCTTTCTTT.

This clonotype was detected only a few times. The chain is built from TRBV20-1 and TRBJ2-3, with 14 nucleotides matching TRBD2. Germline values: CDR1 DFQATT, CDR2 SNEGSKA (reference sequence). This CDR3 comprises 15 residues. V lost 3 bases and J lost 2; bases outside the gene matches: 1. The CDR3 DNA reads as TGCAGTGCTAGGGGACTAGCGGGGGACACAGATACGCAGTATTTT. It encodes CSARGLAGDTDTQYF.

This clonotype was counted at least ten times. The chain is built from TRBV6-1 and TRBJ2-1, with 9 bases matching TRBD2. CDR1 and CDR2 (germline): MNHNS, SASEGT. Trimming at V came to 6 bases and at J to 3 bases, leaving 9 bases not matched to a gene. The CDR3 has 16 amino acids. DNA of the CDR3: TGTGCCAGCAGCTCCCTTCTAGCGGGGAGCTACAATGAGCAGTTCTTC. Its protein is CASSSLLAGSYNEQFF.

This clonotype occurred a few times. The V gene is TRBV20-1, the J gene TRBJ2-1; D call uncertain. Germline-derived CDR1 and CDR2 are DFQATT and SNEGSKA (reference sequence). V was shortened by 6 bases and J by 3 bases, with 12 bases between the two germline ends. This CDR3 region has 13 residues. CDR3 sequence: CSAWHTLYNEQFF. The CDR3, as DNA: TGCAGTGCCTGGCACACTCTCTACAATGAGCAGTTCTTC.

This sequence joins TRBV4-1 and TRBJ2-3; D unresolved. Per germline, CDR1 MGHRA and CDR2 YSYEKL. This CDR3 comprises 15 residues. Trimming shortened V by 1 base and J by 1 base, and 9 bases separated the two germline ends. The CDR3 bases are TGCGCCAGCAGCCAAGTATCGCAGGGCACAGATACGCAGTATTTT. Its protein is CASSQVSQGTDTQYF.

The rearrangement joins TRBV6-5 to TRBJ2-3; D ambiguous. There are 16 residues in the CDR3. Germline V lookup: CDR1 MNHEY, CDR2 SVGAGI. Trimming removed 2 bases at V and 0 bases at J, with 12 bases between. The CDR3 DNA is TGTGCCAGCAGTTACGTGACATTCTCTAGCACAGATACGCAGTATTTT. It yields the protein CASSYVTFSSTDTQYF.

This clonotype was counted many times. The chain employs TRBV7-2 and TRBJ2-1; 9 positions agree with TRBD2. Trimming removed 5 bases from V and 3 bases from J; junction bases left unmatched: 2. The CDR3 loop spans 14 amino acids. In germline, CDR1 is SGHTA, CDR2 FQGNSA. DNA of the CDR3: TGTGCCAGCAGCGGTAGCGGGGGCTACAATGAGCAGTTCTTC. It codes for CASSGSGGYNEQFF.

Comments on this clonotype: This may stem from a read error, because a much larger clone lies one nucleotide away. The rearrangement joins TRBV7-6 to TRBJ2-7, with D possibly matching TRBD1 (6 bases). Germline lookup yields CDR1 SGHVS and CDR2 FNYEAQ. This CDR3 region has 13 residues. V lost 4 bases and J 2 bases, leaving 9 bases between the germline ends. The CDR3 nucleotides read TGTGCCAGCAGCTCCCGGGACACCTACGAGCAGTACTTC. Translating it yields CASSSRDTYEQYF.

V is TRBV28 and J is TRBJ2-7, with 8 bases aligning to TRBD1. V trimming: 6 bases; J trimming: 3 bases; junction bases outside the gene matches: 13. The CDR3 has 16 amino acids. Germline V gene sequence: CDR1 MDHEN, CDR2 SYDVKM. CDR3 DNA sequence: TGTGCCAGCAGCGGCGGGCCGGGACAGGCTAACTACGAGCAGTACTTC. It translates to CASSGGPGQANYEQYF.

Only a few counts were recorded for this clonotype. The V gene is TRBV20-1, the J gene TRBJ1-5; D might be TRBD1 (6 bases). Germline values: CDR1 DFQATT, CDR2 SNEGSKA (reference sequence). The CDR3 contains 14 residues. V lost 6 bases to trimming and J lost 0 bases, with 12 bases between them. CDR3 nucleotide sequence: TGCAGTGCGTCGACAGGAAATAGCAATCAGCCCCAGCATTTT. This translates into CSASTGNSNQPQHF.

The gene calls are TRBV12-3 or TRBV12-4 and TRBJ2-7; 7 bases agree with TRBD1. The CDR3 is made up of 14 amino acids. The ends lost 5 bases at V and 5 bases at J; junction bases unmatched: 9. The CDR3 sequence: CASSPTGHRNEQYF. The CDR3 nucleotides are TGTGCCAGCAGTCCGACAGGGCACAGAAACGAGCAGTACTTC.

The J gene is TRBJ2-1, the V gene TRBV20-1; TRBD2 matches at 11 bases. The CDR3 has 14 residues. J gave up 7 bases and V 3 bases, and 5 bases lay outside the gene matches. Germline CDR1 is DFQATT and CDR2 is SNEGSKA (reference sequence). CDR3 protein: CSARATSGRNEQFF. CDR3 nucleotide sequence: TGCAGTGCTAGGGCCACTAGCGGGAGAAATGAGCAGTTCTTC.

The rearrangement uses TRBV7-7 and TRBJ2-2; the match to TRBD2 covers 10 bases. J lost 4 bases, V lost 1 base, and 6 bases had no gene match. The CDR3 totals 17 residues. Looked up from germline, CDR1 is SSHAT and CDR2 is FNYEAQ (reference sequence). The CDR3 DNA is TGTGCCAGCAGCTTAGGGGCTAGCGGGAGTGGCACCGGGGAGCTGTTTTTT. It translates to CASSLGASGSGTGELFF.

The V gene is TRBV6-5, the J gene TRBJ1-1, with a tentative D call TRBD1 (6 bases). The CDR3 covers 14 residues. V was cut by 2 bases and J by 4 bases, with 11 bases left in between. Germline CDR1 MNHEY, CDR2 SVGAGI. The chain's CDR3 is CASSYAGAPTEAFF. The CDR3 DNA follows: TGTGCCAGCAGTTACGCGGGGGCGCCCACTGAAGCTTTCTTT.

J is TRBJ1-6 and V is TRBV20-1; 9 positions match TRBD1. J gave up 7 bases and V 1 base, and 8 bases lay outside the gene matches. Germline CDR1 and CDR2: DFQATT and SNEGSKA (reference sequence). The CDR3 totals 16 residues. DNA for the CDR3: TGCAGTGCTAGAGCTCAAGACAGGGGGTTCAATTCACCCCTCCACTTT. Its translation is CSARAQDRGFNSPLHF.

The table lists this clonotype with a few counts. The V and J genes are TRBV12-3 or TRBV12-4 and TRBJ2-1; D may correspond to TRBD1 or TRBD2 (5 bases each). This CDR3 comprises 15 residues. Trimming took 6 bases from V and 5 from J, leaving 17 bases between them. The chain's CDR3 is CASRVGRVVDNEQFF. CDR3 in DNA: TGTGCCAGCAGGGTGGGGCGGGTTGTGGACAATGAGCAGTTCTTC.